Following are 12 T cell receptor beta chains from one sample sequenced in a study of T cell responses to AZD1222 COVID-19 vaccine. Only in-frame clones appear in the TCRdb table, and some are missing; sequencing was by immunoSEQ multiplex PCR. Found here are about 160,000 clones, around 92% of them singletons; the top ten hold 4% to 5.5%. The sample was peripheral blood, taken on day 0 of MenACWY control vaccination. The receptors shown here come from an adult in good health.

The CDR3 sequence is CASSLNGGAETQYF. DNA for the CDR3: TGTGCCAGCAGCTTAAACGGTGGGGCAGAGACCCAGTACTTC. The genes are TRBV7-2 and TRBJ2-5; possibly TRBD1 for D (5 bases). Trimming took 2 bases from V and 4 from J, leaving 11 bases between them. The CDR3 totals 14 residues. Germline CDR1 SGHTA, CDR2 FQGNSA.

V usage is TRBV6-2 or TRBV6-3 and J usage is TRBJ2-5; D not certain. Germline V CDR1 and CDR2: MNHEY, SVGEGT. V lost 2 bases and J lost 0, with 4 bases in between. The CDR3 runs to 13 residues. CDR3 in amino acids: CASSYQYQETQYF. The DNA of the CDR3 is TGTGCCAGCAGTTACCAGTACCAAGAGACCCAGTACTTC.

The chain joins TRBV10-3 to TRBJ2-3; tentative D call: TRBD1 (5 bases). This CDR3 has 17 amino acids. The germline gives CDR1 ENHRY, CDR2 SYGVKD. The ends were cut back, 3 bases at V and 0 bases at J, with 16 bases in the middle. The CDR3 region has the DNA TGTGCCATCAGTGATGCCCTGGGGCGGTATAGCACAGATACGCAGTATTTT. This gives the protein CAISDALGRYSTDTQYF.

The chain uses TRBV20-1 and TRBJ1-1; D gene unclear. Trimming took off 6 bases at V and 2 bases at J, with 7 bases between the two ends. Germline V CDR1 and CDR2: DFQATT, SNEGSKA (reference sequence). This CDR3 spans 11 amino acids. The CDR3 nucleotides read TGCAGTGCCGCCGGAAACACTGAAGCTTTCTTT. Translating it yields CSAAGNTEAFF.

V is TRBV5-6 and J is TRBJ2-3; D could derive from TRBD1 or TRBD2 (5 bases each). The ends were cut back, 6 bases at V and 5 bases at J, with 19 bases in the middle. The CDR3 contains 15 residues. CDR1 SGHDT and CDR2 YYEEEE come from the germline V gene. The CDR3 DNA follows: TGTGCCAGCACGATTAGAGGGGCCTACAAAGATACGCAGTATTTT. Its translation is CASTIRGAYKDTQYF.

V and J are TRBV7-6 and TRBJ2-7; D is possibly TRBD2 (5 bases). Deletions cut 4 bases from V and 6 bases from J, with 13 bases between. Germline lookup yields CDR1 SGHVS and CDR2 FNYEAQ. The CDR3 sequence is 13 residues long. This chain's CDR3 is CASSYSGIAEQYF. CDR3 in DNA: TGTGCCAGCAGCTATTCGGGGATCGCCGAGCAGTACTTC.

This chain joins TRBV19 and TRBJ2-1, with no clear D. The germline V and J ends were trimmed by 2 bases and 4 bases, with 0 bases remaining between them. The CDR3 sequence is 11 residues long. Per germline, CDR1 LNHDA and CDR2 SQIVND (reference sequence). CDR3: CASSIYNEQFF. DNA of the CDR3: TGTGCCAGTAGTATATACAATGAGCAGTTCTTC.

V usage is TRBV28 and J usage is TRBJ1-5, with a tentative D call TRBD1 (5 bases). Germline CDR1 is MDHEN and CDR2 is SYDVKM. Deletions cut 3 bases from V and 11 bases from J, with 20 bases between. The CDR3 spans 15 residues. CDR3: CASSFSAGATSAQHF. For the CDR3, the DNA is TGTGCCAGCAGTTTCTCTGCTGGGGCCACCTCGGCCCAGCATTTT.

The chain employs TRBV10-2 and TRBJ2-7; D is perhaps TRBD1 (5 bases). This CDR3 is built from 14 residues. V shed 1 base and J shed 3 bases, with 10 bases lying between them. From germline, CDR1 is WSHSY and CDR2 SAAADI. CDR3 DNA: TGCGCCAGCAGTGAGTGGGGCCGCGGCTACGAGCAGTACTTC. As protein: CASSEWGRGYEQYF.

V and J are TRBV5-1 and TRBJ1-5; D remains unclear. The CDR3 totals 12 residues. V dropped 6 bases and J dropped 3 bases, with 7 bases sitting between them. The germline V gene has CDR1 SGHRS and CDR2 YFSETQ. The CDR3 here is CASIWNNQPQHF. The CDR3 DNA is TGCGCCAGCATTTGGAACAATCAGCCCCAGCATTTT.

The chain links TRBV29-1 to TRBJ2-1, with TRBD2 matching over 7 bases. V was pared by 7 bases and J by 5 bases, with 14 bases of the junction left unmatched. The CDR3 consists of 15 residues. Germline CDR1 SQVTM, CDR2 ANQGSEA. The CDR3 here is CSGVGLTGPNNEQFF. The CDR3, as DNA: TGCAGCGGCGTGGGACTAACGGGCCCCAACAATGAGCAGTTCTTC.

The rearrangement uses TRBV7-2 and TRBJ2-1, with 14 positions matching TRBD2. Germline lookup yields CDR1 SGHTA and CDR2 FQGNSA. Trimming took 5 bases from V and 7 from J; bases not matched to a gene: 7. This CDR3 has 16 residues. The CDR3 DNA sequence: TGTGCCAGCAGCGTCGGACTAGCGGGAGGAGCAAATGAGCAGTTCTTC. Residues: CASSVGLAGGANEQFF. The variable domain in full, with the rest retrieved from reference TRBV7-2 and TRBJ2-1, is GAGVSQSPSNKVTEKGKDVELRCDPISGHTALYWYRQSLGQGLEFLIYFQGNSAPDKSGLPSDRFSAERTGGSVSTLTIQRTQQEDSAVYLCASSVGLAGGANEQFFGPGTRLTVL.